A selection of T cell receptor beta chains follows, all from one sample in a study of persistence of HIV-infected CD4 T cells. Clones were read by immunoSEQ multiplex PCR, and TCRdb kept only the in-frame ones, dropping some. The sample has some 13,000 clones; about 69% are singletons. No antigen is known for these receptors. Sequenced here: CD4+ T cells sorted from PBMCs after 18-hour stimulation, sampled from a patient who received antiretroviral therapy. These receptors originate from an adult man with HIV who was CMV-seropositive. Both conserved end residues are part of each CDR3. D genes are given only for firm matches. The size of a clone is reported for some rows only, either as once, few or many, or as a class for expanded clones.

CDR3aa: CASSPAMNTEAFF
CDR3nt: TGTGCCAGCTCACCTGCAATGAACACTGAAGCTTTCTTT
abundance: -
j_gene: TRBJ1-1
v_gene: TRBV18
d_gene: -

CDR3aa: CASSQEHRTYEQYF
CDR3nt: TGTGCCAGCAGCCAAGAACACCGAACCTACGAGCAGTACTTC
abundance: -
j_gene: TRBJ2-7
v_gene: TRBV4-2
d_gene: -

CDR3aa: CATSEETGGDYSNQPQHF
CDR3nt: TGTGCCACCAGTGAAGAGACAGGGGGGGACTATAGCAATCAGCCCCAGCATTTT
abundance: -
j_gene: TRBJ1-5
v_gene: TRBV24-1
d_gene: TRBD1

CDR3aa: CASSTHRGINQPQHF
CDR3nt: TGTGCCAGCAGCACCCACCGGGGTATCAATCAGCCCCAGCATTTT
abundance: -
j_gene: TRBJ1-5
v_gene: TRBV7-2
d_gene: -

CDR3aa: CSASGGYGYTF
CDR3nt: TGCAGTGCTAGTGGGGGATATGGCTACACCTTC
abundance: -
j_gene: TRBJ1-2
v_gene: TRBV20-1
d_gene: -

CDR3aa: CASSPRTGNRVNTEAFF
CDR3nt: TGTGCCAGCAGCCCCCGGACAGGGAATCGCGTGAACACTGAAGCTTTCTTT
abundance: -
j_gene: TRBJ1-1
v_gene: TRBV9
d_gene: TRBD1

CDR3aa: CASSDPATGAYEQYF
CDR3nt: TGCGCCAGCAGTGACCCGGCGACAGGGGCCTACGAGCAGTACTTC
abundance: -
j_gene: TRBJ2-7
v_gene: TRBV10-1
d_gene: TRBD1

CDR3aa: CASSPGGINQPQHF
CDR3nt: TGTGCCAGTAGTCCCGGGGGGATCAATCAGCCCCAGCATTTT
abundance: once
j_gene: TRBJ1-5
v_gene: TRBV19
d_gene: -

CDR3aa: CASGDRVSDTQYF
CDR3nt: TGTGCCAGCGGAGACAGGGTCTCAGATACGCAGTATTTT
abundance: -
j_gene: TRBJ2-3
v_gene: TRBV3-1/TRBV3-2
d_gene: TRBD1

CDR3aa: CAWRERTIYF
CDR3nt: TGTGCCTGGAGGGAAAGGACCATATATTTT
abundance: -
j_gene: TRBJ1-3
v_gene: TRBV30
d_gene: -

CDR3aa: CASSLGTTATNEKLFF
CDR3nt: TGTGCCAGCAGTTTAGGGACAACCGCAACTAATGAAAAACTGTTTTTT
abundance: -
j_gene: TRBJ1-4
v_gene: TRBV6-5
d_gene: -

CDR3aa: CASSLVENYGYTF
CDR3nt: TGTGCCAGCAGCTTAGTCGAGAACTATGGCTACACCTTC
abundance: -
j_gene: TRBJ1-2
v_gene: TRBV7-9
d_gene: -

CDR3aa: CSVTGDTSTDTQYF
CDR3nt: TGCAGCGTCACGGGGGACACAAGCACAGATACGCAGTATTTT
abundance: -
j_gene: TRBJ2-3
v_gene: TRBV29-1
d_gene: -

CDR3aa: CASSHPTGGVNNEQFF
CDR3nt: TGTGCCAGCAGCCACCCTACAGGGGGCGTTAACAATGAGCAGTTCTTC
abundance: -
j_gene: TRBJ2-1
v_gene: TRBV7-2
d_gene: TRBD1

CDR3aa: CALRSGGNTEAFF
CDR3nt: TGTGCCCTAAGAAGCGGGGGGAACACTGAAGCTTTCTTT
abundance: -
j_gene: TRBJ1-1
v_gene: TRBV10-3
d_gene: -

CDR3aa: CASSFNAGMSGQPQHF
CDR3nt: TGTGCCAGCAGCTTCAACGCAGGGATGTCGGGTCAGCCCCAGCATTTT
abundance: -
j_gene: TRBJ1-5
v_gene: TRBV7-2
d_gene: -

CDR3aa: CASSSPAVGVGGAYTF
CDR3nt: TGTGCCAGCAGTTCACCCGCGGTGGGTGTCGGAGGTGCCTACACCTTC
abundance: few
j_gene: TRBJ1-2
v_gene: TRBV27
d_gene: -

CDR3aa: CASSQDLESRNSRGTQYF
CDR3nt: TGTGCCAGCAGCCAAGATCTGGAGTCACGCAACTCAAGAGGGACCCAGTACTTC
abundance: -
j_gene: TRBJ2-5
v_gene: TRBV3-1/TRBV3-2
d_gene: -

CDR3aa: CASSPNRGLNEKLFF
CDR3nt: TGTGCCAGCAGCCCTAACAGGGGCTTAAATGAAAAACTGTTTTTT
abundance: -
j_gene: TRBJ1-4
v_gene: TRBV11-1
d_gene: TRBD1

CDR3aa: CASSLGQGANYGYTF
CDR3nt: TGTGCCAGTAGTCTGGGACAGGGGGCTAACTATGGCTACACCTTC
abundance: -
j_gene: TRBJ1-2
v_gene: TRBV19
d_gene: TRBD1

CDR3aa: CASSGTGDTGELFF
CDR3nt: TGTGCCAGCAGCGGGACAGGTGATACCGGGGAGCTGTTTTTT
abundance: -
j_gene: TRBJ2-2
v_gene: TRBV3-1/TRBV3-2
d_gene: TRBD1

CDR3aa: CASSLNFGGTYEQYF
CDR3nt: TGTGCCAGCAGCTTAAATTTCGGGGGAACCTACGAGCAGTACTTC
abundance: -
j_gene: TRBJ2-7
v_gene: TRBV7-2
d_gene: -